This T cell receptor beta chain was found in a study of identical twins. The CDR3 has 14 amino acids. Germline V gene sequence: CDR1 MNHNS, CDR2 SASEGT. V lost 11 bases and J 1 base, leaving 14 bases between the germline ends. TCRdb fed the 5' RACE reads into MiXCR, producing one record per CDR3 protein. The table includes around 960,000 distinct CDR3 sequences, roughly 12% detected once. This clonotype was detected only a few times. These records were also assigned to another study, of yellow fever vaccine responses in identical twins.

The rearrangement links TRBV6-1 to TRBJ2-2, with D uncertain. Sequencing was done on a sample of PBMCs. The clonotype was recovered from a woman aged 18-35 years in good health. CDR3 DNA sequence: TGTGCCTCTCGGGCAGCGATGAACACCGGGGAGCTGTTTTTT. Translation: CASRAAMNTGELFF.